A selection of T cell receptor beta chains follows, all from one sample in a study of vaccination effects on CD4 cells after COVID-19. The antigens these receptors bind are not known. Clones were sequenced by immunoSEQ multiplex PCR, and TCRdb holds only the in-frame ones, with some missing. The table records under 70,000 clones, around 75% of them present only once. The sequenced sample was CD4+ T cells from PBMCs cultured with HCoV-OC43 spike peptides, obtained before COVID-19 vaccination. These receptors all come from a human donor who received a COVID-19 vaccine. The CDR3 runs from the conserved cysteine through the conserved F or W. D genes are given only for firm matches. Only some rows state a clone size, as once, few, many or a class for expanded clones.

v_call	j_call	clone_size	d_call	cdr3_aa	cdr3_nt
TRBV9	TRBJ2-2	few	NA	CASSADLTGELFF	TGTGCCAGCAGCGCAGACTTAACCGGGGAGCTGTTTTTT
TRBV6-1	TRBJ2-1	NA	TRBD2	CASSVGLAGAQISYNEQFF	TGTGCCAGCAGTGTCGGACTAGCGGGGGCCCAAATCTCCTACAATGAGCAGTTCTTC
TRBV6-5	TRBJ1-2	few	TRBD1	CASRDRDVHGYTF	TGTGCCAGCAGGGACAGGGATGTTCATGGCTACACCTTC
TRBV7-6	TRBJ2-3	NA	TRBD1	CASSFTPGGSGRADTQYF	TGTGCCAGCAGCTTCACGCCAGGGGGAAGTGGAAGGGCAGATACGCAGTATTTT
TRBV23-1	TRBJ2-5	NA	TRBD1	CAGDREEETQYF	TGCGCCGGAGACAGGGAAGAGGAGACCCAGTACTTC
TRBV5-4	TRBJ1-1	once	TRBD1	CASSPGGFRGRDTEAFF	TGTGCCAGCAGCCCCGGGGGGTTCAGGGGGCGGGACACTGAAGCTTTCTTT
TRBV30	TRBJ1-6	NA	NA	CAACRGYNSPLHF	TGTGCCGCATGCCGGGGCTATAATTCACCCCTCCACTTT
TRBV7-2	TRBJ2-1	NA	TRBD2	CASSLWGGGANEQFF	TGTGCCAGCAGCTTATGGGGCGGGGGGGCCAATGAGCAGTTCTTC
TRBV5-1	TRBJ1-4	NA	NA	CASSPAPGRLEKLFF	TGCGCCAGCAGCCCGGCCCCGGGACGGCTCGAAAAACTGTTTTTT
TRBV5-6	TRBJ2-5	NA	NA	CASSLELKETQYF	TGTGCCAGCAGCTTGGAGCTAAAAGAGACCCAGTACTTC
TRBV5-8	TRBJ2-5	NA	TRBD2	CATERGGRETQYF	TGTGCCACCGAGCGGGGGGGCCGGGAGACCCAGTACTTC
TRBV24-1	TRBJ2-3	NA	NA	CATSDTGFTDTQYF	TGTGCCACCAGTGATACAGGGTTCACAGATACGCAGTATTTT
TRBV3-1/TRBV3-2	TRBJ1-6	NA	TRBD1	CASSHRDSQPSSYNSPLHF	TGTGCCAGCAGCCACAGGGACAGCCAACCTAGCTCCTATAATTCACCCCTCCACTTT
TRBV6-4	TRBJ1-2	NA	NA	CASSRQFNYGYTF	TGTGCCAGCAGTAGACAGTTCAACTATGGCTACACCTTC
TRBV2	TRBJ1-1	NA	NA	CASRGGPGRHTEAFF	TGTGCCAGCAGGGGCGGCCCGGGACGTCACACTGAAGCTTTCTTT
TRBV19	TRBJ2-2	NA	TRBD1	CASSRDRAGELFF	TGTGCCAGTAGTAGAGACAGGGCCGGGGAGCTGTTTTTT
TRBV18	TRBJ1-2	NA	TRBD1	CASSWDRSNYGYTF	TGTGCCAGCTCGTGGGACAGATCTAACTATGGCTACACCTTC
TRBV4-1	TRBJ1-4	NA	TRBD1	CASSQRDRGATNEKLFF	TGCGCCAGCAGCCAGAGAGACAGGGGGGCAACTAATGAAAAACTGTTTTTT
TRBV7-3	TRBJ2-5	NA	TRBD1	CASSPDRQETQYF	TGTGCCAGCAGCCCGGACAGGCAAGAGACCCAGTACTTC
TRBV7-8	TRBJ2-2	NA	NA	CASSLRETGELFF	TGTGCCAGCAGCTTACGGGAGACCGGGGAGCTGTTTTTT
TRBV6-6	TRBJ2-5	NA	NA	CASSPGTGFGTQYF	TGTGCCAGCAGCCCCGGGACGGGGTTTGGGACCCAGTACTTC
TRBV3-1/TRBV3-2	TRBJ1-3	NA	NA	CASSQGATMGGNTIYF	TGTGCCAGCAGCCAGGGCGCTACGATGGGAGGAAACACCATATATTTT
TRBV19	TRBJ2-2	few	NA	CASSIYGREKGELFF	TGTGCCAGTAGTATTTATGGCAGGGAAAAGGGGGAGCTGTTTTTT
TRBV2	TRBJ1-2	NA	NA	CASSEALRGRDYGYTF	TGTGCCAGCAGTGAAGCGCTTCGAGGGAGGGACTATGGCTACACCTTC
TRBV5-1	TRBJ2-3	NA	NA	CASSPEGGVADTQYF	TGCGCCAGCAGCCCTGAGGGGGGGGTCGCGGATACGCAGTATTTT
TRBV18	TRBJ2-1	NA	NA	CASSPGKWTGDEQFF	TGTGCCAGCTCACCAGGGAAATGGACGGGCGATGAGCAGTTCTTC
TRBV7-9	TRBJ1-6	NA	NA	CASNPDGTYNSPLHF	TGTGCCAGCAACCCGGACGGAACCTATAATTCACCCCTCCACTTT
TRBV30	TRBJ1-6	NA	NA	CAWSTVKDSPLHF	TGTGCCTGGAGTACGGTGAAGGATTCACCCCTCCACTTT
TRBV5-1	TRBJ2-5	NA	TRBD1	CASSSGQVGETQYF	TGCGCCAGCAGCTCGGGACAGGTGGGGGAGACCCAGTACTTC